Given below is one TCR beta chain in context. The record originates from a study of blood T cell repertoires in COVID-19. Across the whole study: The study drew acute and convalescent COVID-19 samples from the United States, Italy and Spain. PBMCs, B-cell-depleted T cells, or T cells provided the cDNA or gDNA that made up the material.

Germline loops: CDR1 SGHRS, CDR2 YFSETQ. Losses at the gene ends were 4 bases for V and 1 base for J; bases not matched to a gene: 6. The CDR3 covers 17 residues. Here immunoSEQ multiplex PCR was the method, and the copy in TCRdb shows in-frame clones only, minus some. Altogether roughly 100,000 clones are present, 80% to 90% being singletons, with the ten largest covering around a sixth. This receptor was identified in an elderly woman with acute or convalescent COVID-19. The sequenced sample consisted of peripheral blood. The rearrangement links TRBV5-1 to TRBJ2-3, with TRBD2 matching 13 bases. CDR3: CASSPRLAGGGTDTQYF. The CDR3 bases are TGCGCCAGCAGCCCACGACTAGCGGGGGGCGGCACAGATACGCAGTATTTT.